This T cell receptor beta chain was sequenced during a study of PD-1 blockade in classical Hodgkin lymphoma. Study-wide results and caveats: Significant TCR diversity gains by C4D1 occurred in CD4+ but not CD8+ cells.

Of note for this clone: Its specificity is not known.

CDR1 and CDR2 from the germline V gene are SGDLS and YYNGEE. This CDR3 has 13 residues. Trimming took off 1 base at V and 6 bases at J, with 8 bases between the two ends. Profiled with immunoSEQ multiplex PCR; TCRdb holds only in-frame clones, not every one. The sample holds 31,000 or so clones, roughly four fifths seen once. As for time point: cycle 4 day 1 (C4D1), after more than five weeks of nivolumab. Relapse after autologous stem cell transplantation occurred in every patient, and brentuximab vedotin exposure varied. V and J are TRBV9 and TRBJ2-1, with D possibly TRBD1 on 6 matching bases. Sequencing used peripheral blood mononuclear cells (PBMCs), obtained before the fourth cycle of nivolumab. The sequence came from a human donor with classical Hodgkin lymphoma. CDR3: CASSVSQGNEQFF. For the CDR3, the DNA is TGTGCCAGCAGCGTATCACAGGGCAATGAGCAGTTCTTC.